Here is one T cell receptor (beta chain) with its context. This record comes from a study of blood T cell repertoires in COVID-19. Germline V lookup: CDR1 ENHRY, CDR2 SYGVKD. The CDR3 extends over 12 amino acids. The germline V and J ends were trimmed by 4 bases and 11 bases, with 14 bases remaining between them. Repertoires were generated with immunoSEQ multiplex PCR, while TCRdb's copy carries only in-frame clones and drops some. The sample contains a few hundred thousand clones, 88% of which appear only once. This receptor was identified in a woman in her forties who had recovered from COVID-19. Sequences were obtained from peripheral blood. The V call is TRBV10-3, the J call TRBJ1-2; TRBD1 is a possible D gene (5 bases). The CDR3 DNA follows: TGTGCCATCAGTGGGGGCGCCGGGGGGTACACCTTC. Translating gives CAISGGAGGYTF.